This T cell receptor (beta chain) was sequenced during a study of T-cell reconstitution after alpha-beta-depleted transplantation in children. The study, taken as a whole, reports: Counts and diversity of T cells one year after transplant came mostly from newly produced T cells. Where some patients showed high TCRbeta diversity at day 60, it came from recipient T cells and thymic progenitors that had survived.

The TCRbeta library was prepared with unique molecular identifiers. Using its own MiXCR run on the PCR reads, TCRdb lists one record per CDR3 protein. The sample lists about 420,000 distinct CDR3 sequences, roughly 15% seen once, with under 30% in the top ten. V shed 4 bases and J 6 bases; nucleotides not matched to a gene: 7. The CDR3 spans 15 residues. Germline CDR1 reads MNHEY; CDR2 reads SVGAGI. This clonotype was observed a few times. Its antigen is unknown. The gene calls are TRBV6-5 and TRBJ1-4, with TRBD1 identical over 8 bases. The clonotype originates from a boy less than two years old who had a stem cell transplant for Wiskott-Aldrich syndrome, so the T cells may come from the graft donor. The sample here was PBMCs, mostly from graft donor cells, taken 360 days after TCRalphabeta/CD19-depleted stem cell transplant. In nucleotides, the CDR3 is TGTGCCAGCAGTTCCGGGACAGGTGGTTATGAAAAACTGTTTTTT. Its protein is CASSSGTGGYEKLFF.